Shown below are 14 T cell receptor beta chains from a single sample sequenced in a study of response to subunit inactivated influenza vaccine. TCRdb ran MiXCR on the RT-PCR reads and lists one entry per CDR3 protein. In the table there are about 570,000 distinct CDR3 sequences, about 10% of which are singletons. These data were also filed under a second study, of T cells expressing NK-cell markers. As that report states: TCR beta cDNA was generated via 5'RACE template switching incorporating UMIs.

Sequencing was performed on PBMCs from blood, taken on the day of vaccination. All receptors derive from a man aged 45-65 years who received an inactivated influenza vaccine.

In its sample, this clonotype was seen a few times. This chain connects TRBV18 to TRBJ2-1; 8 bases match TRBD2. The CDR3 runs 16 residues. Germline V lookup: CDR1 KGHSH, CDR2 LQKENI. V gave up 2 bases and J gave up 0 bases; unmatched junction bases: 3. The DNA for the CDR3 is TGTGCCAGCTCACCAGCTAGCGGGCGCTCCTACAATGAGCAGTTCTTC. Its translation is CASSPASGRSYNEQFF. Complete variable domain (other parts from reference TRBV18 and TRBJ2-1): NAGVMQNPRHLVRRRGQEARLRCSPMKGHSHVYWYRQLPEEGLKFMVYLQKENIIDESGMPKERFSAEFPKEGPSILRIQQVVRGDSAAYFCASSPASGRSYNEQFFGPGTRLTVL.

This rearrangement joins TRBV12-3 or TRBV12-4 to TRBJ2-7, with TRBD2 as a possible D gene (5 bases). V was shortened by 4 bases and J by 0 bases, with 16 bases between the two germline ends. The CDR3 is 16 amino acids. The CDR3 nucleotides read TGTGCCAGCAGTTCAGCCATGAGGGTTTTCTCCTACGAGCAGTACTTC. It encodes CASSSAMRVFSYEQYF.

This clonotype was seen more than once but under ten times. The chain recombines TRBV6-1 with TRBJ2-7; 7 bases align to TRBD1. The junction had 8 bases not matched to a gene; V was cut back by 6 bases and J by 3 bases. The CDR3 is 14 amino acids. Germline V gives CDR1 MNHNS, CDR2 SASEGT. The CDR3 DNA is TGTGCCAGCAGCACGGGACAGAGAGTCTACGAGCAGTACTTC. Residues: CASSTGQRVYEQYF.

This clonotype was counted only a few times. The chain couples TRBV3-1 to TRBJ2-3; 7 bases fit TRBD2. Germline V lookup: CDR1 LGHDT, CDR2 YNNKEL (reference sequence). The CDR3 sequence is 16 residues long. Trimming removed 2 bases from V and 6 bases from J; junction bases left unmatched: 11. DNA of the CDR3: TGTGCCAGCAGCCAAAAGACTAGCTTCGCGTCGGATACGCAGTATTTT. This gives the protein CASSQKTSFASDTQYF.

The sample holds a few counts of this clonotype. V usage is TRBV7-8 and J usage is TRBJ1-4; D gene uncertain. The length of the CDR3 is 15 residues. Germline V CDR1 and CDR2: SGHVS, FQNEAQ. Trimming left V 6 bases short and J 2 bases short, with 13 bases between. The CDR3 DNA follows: TGTGCCAGCAGTTTTAGACGTGGGACTAATGAAAAACTGTTTTTT. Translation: CASSFRRGTNEKLFF.

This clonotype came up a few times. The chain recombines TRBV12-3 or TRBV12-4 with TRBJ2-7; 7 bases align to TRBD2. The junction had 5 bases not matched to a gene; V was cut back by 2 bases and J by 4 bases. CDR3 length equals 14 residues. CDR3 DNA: TGTGCCAGCAGTTTAAATCCAGCGGGATACGAGCAGTACTTC. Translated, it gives CASSLNPAGYEQYF.

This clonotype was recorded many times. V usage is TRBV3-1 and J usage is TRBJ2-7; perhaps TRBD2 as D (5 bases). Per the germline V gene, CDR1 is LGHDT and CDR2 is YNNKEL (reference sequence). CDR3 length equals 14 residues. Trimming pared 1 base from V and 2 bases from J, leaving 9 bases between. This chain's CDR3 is CASSQGKAAYEQYF. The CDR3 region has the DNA TGTGCCAGCAGCCAAGGCAAAGCGGCCTACGAGCAGTACTTC.

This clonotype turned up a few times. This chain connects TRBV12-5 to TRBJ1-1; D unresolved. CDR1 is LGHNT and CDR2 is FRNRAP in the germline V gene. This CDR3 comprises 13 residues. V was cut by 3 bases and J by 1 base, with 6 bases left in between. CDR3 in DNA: TGTGCTAGTGGTTTCTCAGAGAACACTGAAGCTTTCTTT. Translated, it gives CASGFSENTEAFF. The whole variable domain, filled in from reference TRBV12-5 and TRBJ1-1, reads DARVTQTPRHKVTEMGQEVTMRCQPILGHNTVFWYRQTMMQGLELLAYFRNRAPLDDSGMPKDRFSAEMPDATLATLKIQPSEPRDSAVYFCASGFSENTEAFFGQGTRLTVV.

The CDR3 sequence is CASSFQQGMNTEAFF. In nucleotides, the CDR3 is TGCGCCAGCAGCTTCCAACAGGGGATGAACACTGAAGCTTTCTTT. The chain recombines TRBV5-1 with TRBJ1-1; 7 bases are shared with TRBD1. The CDR3 is 15 residues long. Germline CDR1 and CDR2: SGHRS and YFSETQ. The V and J ends lost 2 bases and 0 bases, in that order; junction bases with no gene match: 4.

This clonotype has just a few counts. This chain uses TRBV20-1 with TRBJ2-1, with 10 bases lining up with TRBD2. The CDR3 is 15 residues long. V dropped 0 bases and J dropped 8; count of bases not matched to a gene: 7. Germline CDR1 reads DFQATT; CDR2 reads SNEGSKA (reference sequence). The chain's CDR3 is CSARDALAGDDEQFF. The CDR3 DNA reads TGCAGTGCTAGAGATGCGCTAGCGGGGGATGATGAGCAGTTCTTC.

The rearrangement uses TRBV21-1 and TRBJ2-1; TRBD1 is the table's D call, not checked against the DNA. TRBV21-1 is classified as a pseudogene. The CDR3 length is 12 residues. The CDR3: CASSKGRDEQFF. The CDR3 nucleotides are TGTGCCAGCAGCAAGGGCAGGGATGAGCAGTTCTTC.

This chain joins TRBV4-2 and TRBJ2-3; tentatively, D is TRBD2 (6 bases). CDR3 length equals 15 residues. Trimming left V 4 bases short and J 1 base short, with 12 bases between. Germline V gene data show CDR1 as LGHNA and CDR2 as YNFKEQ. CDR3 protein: CASSRRDLRTDTQYF. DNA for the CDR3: TGTGCCAGCAGCCGCCGGGACTTACGCACAGATACGCAGTATTTT.

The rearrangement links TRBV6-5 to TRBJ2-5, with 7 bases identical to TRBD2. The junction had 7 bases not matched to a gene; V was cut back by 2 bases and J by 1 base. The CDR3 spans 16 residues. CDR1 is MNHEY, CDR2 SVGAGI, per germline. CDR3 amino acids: CASSYPEQRGQETQYF. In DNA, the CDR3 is TGTGCCAGCAGTTACCCCGAGCAGCGGGGCCAAGAGACCCAGTACTTC.

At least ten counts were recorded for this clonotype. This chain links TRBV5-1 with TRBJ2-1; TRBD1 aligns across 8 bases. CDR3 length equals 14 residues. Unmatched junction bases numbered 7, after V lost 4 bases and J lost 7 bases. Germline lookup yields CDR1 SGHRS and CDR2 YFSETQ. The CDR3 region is CASSPRTGRNEQFF. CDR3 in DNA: TGCGCCAGCAGCCCTAGGACAGGGCGAAATGAGCAGTTCTTC.